One T cell receptor beta chain is described in this entry. The source of the sample is a study of cytomegalovirus exposure and HLA in healthy donors. The CDR3 consists of 14 residues. Germline CDR1 MNHEY, CDR2 SMNVEV (reference sequence). V was trimmed by 3 bases and J by 4 bases, leaving 13 bases between them. It was with 60 Vbeta and 13 Jbeta primers that the PCR ran. Sequencing used immunoSEQ multiplex PCR; TCRdb keeps in-frame clones, though not all of them. The sample gives about 130,000 clones, 82% of which show up once; 1% to 1.5% is in the top ten. The TCR was taken from a boy aged 5-17 years in good health and CMV-seronegative. The chain uses TRBV27 and TRBJ2-7, with D tentatively TRBD2 (5 bases). Sequencing was carried out using PBMCs. The CDR3 sequence is CASSFGGPPYEQYF. CDR3 DNA: TGTGCCAGCAGTTTTGGAGGCCCCCCTTACGAGCAGTACTTC.